The rows below give T cell receptor beta chains drawn from one sample of a study of molecular identifiers for immune sequencing clone quantification. TCRdb re-derived calls from the PCR reads in MiXCR, one entry per CDR3 protein. The sample yields approximately 54,000 distinct CDR3 sequences, roughly 24% seen once. Sequenced material: naive CD8+ T cells from blood, with Jurkat cell RNA spiked in. All receptors derive from a human donor in good health. Some libraries in this study had Jurkat cell RNA spiked in. CDR3s include the opening cysteine and the closing phenylalanine or tryptophan. D genes are given only for firm matches. Only some rows state a clone size, as once, few, many or a class for expanded clones.

size: many
J: TRBJ2-3
V: TRBV28
D: TRBD2
DNA: TGTGCCAGCAGCCCGCCGGGACTAGCGGTTAGGGGCCCAGATACGCAGTATTTT
CDR3: CASSPPGLAVRGPDTQYF

size: many
J: TRBJ2-3
V: TRBV19
D: TRBD2
DNA: TGTGCCAGTAGTATAGGTGCGGGGGCAGATACGCAGTATTTT
CDR3: CASSIGAGADTQYF

size: many
J: TRBJ1-1
V: TRBV19
D: NA
DNA: TGTGCCAGTAGCTACGGAATTAGACTAGACGACACTGAAGCTTTCTTT
CDR3: CASSYGIRLDDTEAFF

size: many
J: TRBJ1-1
V: TRBV7-9
D: NA
DNA: TGTGCCAGCAGCTTCACCACTGTTGAAGCTTTCTTT
CDR3: CASSFTTVEAFF

size: many
J: TRBJ1-3
V: TRBV9
D: NA
DNA: TGTGCCAGCAGCGTTGCAGGGAGCTCTGGAAACACCATATATTTT
CDR3: CASSVAGSSGNTIYF

size: many
J: TRBJ2-3
V: TRBV5-4
D: NA
DNA: TGTGCCAGCAGCGGGAGGGGGCCAGATACGCAGTATTTT
CDR3: CASSGRGPDTQYF

size: many
J: TRBJ1-4
V: TRBV4-3
D: TRBD1
DNA: TGCGCCAGCAGCCAAGTGATGAAAATCGGGACAGCGAGATCCGGACTGTTTTTT
CDR3: CASSQVMKIGTARSGLFF

size: many
J: TRBJ2-3
V: TRBV19
D: TRBD2
DNA: TGTGCCACAACTAGCGGGATGGGGACAGATACGCAGTATTTT
CDR3: CATTSGMGTDTQYF

size: many
J: TRBJ2-2
V: TRBV14
D: NA
DNA: TGTGCCAGCAGCCAAGATCTGGGGGCCGGGGAGCTGTTTTTT
CDR3: CASSQDLGAGELFF

size: many
J: TRBJ2-2
V: TRBV9
D: TRBD2
DNA: TGTGCCAGCAGCGGGGGACTAGCGGGGAAATCCACCGGGGAGCTGTTTTTT
CDR3: CASSGGLAGKSTGELFF

size: NA
J: TRBJ2-7
V: TRBV7-9
D: NA
DNA: TGTGCCAGCAGCTCCGCGACTGGCCCTGACGAGCAGTACTTC
CDR3: CASSSATGPDEQYF

size: many
J: TRBJ1-2
V: TRBV20-1
D: NA
DNA: TGCAGTGCTAGAGATTTTTTCGGAAATGGCTACACCTTC
CDR3: CSARDFFGNGYTF

size: NA
J: TRBJ2-7
V: TRBV7-9
D: NA
DNA: TGTGCCAGCAGCGACCGGAGTGCCCTTCCCGAGCAGTACTTC
CDR3: CASSDRSALPEQYF

size: NA
J: TRBJ2-3
V: TRBV7-9
D: NA
DNA: TGTGCCAGCGGCGACCCCCTGTGGACAGATACGCAGTATTTT
CDR3: CASGDPLWTDTQYF

size: many
J: TRBJ2-7
V: TRBV28
D: TRBD2
DNA: TGTGCCAGCAGTATATGGACTAGCTCCTCCGAGCAGTACTTC
CDR3: CASSIWTSSSEQYF

size: many
J: TRBJ1-1
V: TRBV28
D: NA
DNA: TGTGCCAGCAGTTTAATAATGAGGGGGGAGGCTGAAGCTTTCTTT
CDR3: CASSLIMRGEAEAFF

size: NA
J: TRBJ1-1
V: TRBV18
D: TRBD1
DNA: TGTGCCAGCTCACCATACGCCGGGGGACAGGCGAACCCTGCAGCTTTCTTT
CDR3: CASSPYAGGQANPAAFF

size: many
J: TRBJ2-1
V: TRBV15
D: NA
DNA: TGTGCCACCAGCAGCGGGACTGAGCAGTTCTTC
CDR3: CATSSGTEQFF

size: many
J: TRBJ2-5
V: TRBV15
D: NA
DNA: TGTGCCACCAGCAGAGACAGGTCCCAAGAGACCCAGTACTTC
CDR3: CATSRDRSQETQYF

size: once
J: TRBJ2-1
V: TRBV4-3
D: TRBD2
DNA: TGCGCCAGCAGCCAAGGGACTAGCAGTAAGCAGTTCTTC
CDR3: CASSQGTSSKQFF

size: many
J: TRBJ2-7
V: TRBV6-5
D: NA
DNA: TGTGCCAGCAGTTACCGGCCCGTTGTGGGGCGGCAGGAGCAGTACTTC
CDR3: CASSYRPVVGRQEQYF

size: many
J: TRBJ1-6
V: TRBV28
D: NA
DNA: TGTGCCAGCAGTTTACGGCAGGGGAATTCACCCCTCCACTTT
CDR3: CASSLRQGNSPLHF